Only a few counts were recorded for the clone carrying this T cell receptor (beta chain). Its cognate antigen is unknown. The data belong to a study of T cell repertoires in cytomegalovirus infection. Study-wide background: Recently identified HLA-C-restricted CMV epitopes were among the peptides used. Matching HLA type, along with CMV infection, was indicated by public TCR beta signatures. General study findings and limits: CMV-specific TCR beta clonotypes restricted by HLA-C were the ones dominating the ex vivo response.

TCRdb called the reads again in MiXCR, with one record for every CDR3 protein. The table records roughly 570,000 distinct CDR3 sequences, just under 40% of them present only once. This CDR3 region has 14 residues. The V end lost 2 bases, the J end lost 0 bases, and 6 bases lay between the germline ends. The germline V gene has CDR1 KGHSH and CDR2 LQKENI. This material consisted of cultured PBMCs, taken from culture after CMV antigen stimulation. The receptor was derived from a human donor in good health (CMV status not recorded). Some clones in this sample may be carry-over from other donors' samples. This chain links TRBV18 with TRBJ2-3; D is unclear. CDR3 nucleotides: TGTGCCAGCTCACCAGTGGGAAGCACAGATACGCAGTATTTT. This translates into CASSPVGSTDTQYF.